This T cell receptor beta chain was obtained from a study of T cell responses to AZD1222 COVID-19 vaccine. Study findings and constraints: White British ancestry dominated among donors, who included more females, and clonal diversity was possibly underestimated.

Regarding this clone: What it recognizes is unknown.

Profiling relied on immunoSEQ multiplex PCR, and the TCRdb table lists in-frame clones only, not all of them. The sample holds fewer than 130,000 clones, 81% seen once. This CDR3 has 15 amino acids. The germline gives CDR1 SSHAT, CDR2 FNYEAQ (reference sequence). The ends lost 4 bases at V and 2 bases at J; junction bases unmatched: 2. The sequence was obtained from an adult in good health. The material sequenced was peripheral blood, taken on day 0 of AZD1222 vaccination. The genes are TRBV7-7 and TRBJ2-2, with TRBD1 matching over 9 bases. The CDR3 nucleotides are TGTGCCAGCAGCTCCACAGGGGGCAACACCGGGGAGCTGTTTTTT. This codes for CASSSTGGNTGELFF.